A selection of T cell receptor beta chains follows, all from one sample in a study of blood T cell repertoires in COVID-19. The method was immunoSEQ multiplex PCR; TCRdb's version includes in-frame clones alone and lacks a portion of them. The table records some 350,000 clones, approximately 90% of them present only once. Sequenced sample: peripheral blood. All receptors come from a young woman who had recovered from COVID-19. The CDR3 runs from the conserved cysteine through the conserved F or W. Fields, in order: D gene, clone size, J gene, V gene, CDR3 DNA, CDR3 protein. The D gene is left open where the match is weak. Some rows have no size entry. The others give once, few or many, or a class for an expanded clone.

>TRBD2|NA|TRBJ2-1|TRBV9
TGTGCCAGCAGCCCCGAATTAGCGGGAGGTAATGAGCAGTTCTTC
CASSPELAGGNEQFF
>TRBD2|NA|TRBJ2-2|TRBV5-5
TGTGCCAGCAGCTTCGGCGGGAGGGGAAACACCGGGGAGCTGTTTTTT
CASSFGGRGNTGELFF
>NA|NA|TRBJ2-1|TRBV5-1
TGCGCCAGCAGCACTGACTACCCAAGCTCCTACAATGAGCAGTTCTTC
CASSTDYPSSYNEQFF
>NA|NA|TRBJ1-5|TRBV5-5
TGTGCCAGCAGCTTGTGGGGACAATTCAATCAGCCCCAGCATTTT
CASSLWGQFNQPQHF
>NA|once|TRBJ2-2|TRBV7-2
TGTGCCAGCAGCCCATCGGGGAACACCGGGGAGCTGTTTTTT
CASSPSGNTGELFF
>TRBD1|NA|TRBJ1-2|TRBV2
TGTGCCAGCAGTGAACCTACAGGGGGCGCGAGGGGCTACACCTTC
CASSEPTGGARGYTF
>TRBD1|NA|TRBJ1-2|TRBV10-3
TGTGCCATCAGTGTGCCGGGACAGGGAATTAGTTACACCTTC
CAISVPGQGISYTF
>NA|NA|TRBJ2-5|TRBV21-1
TGTGCCAGCCGCAGGTTTTGTATCGGGACAGCAGGGGAGACCCAGTACTTC
CASRRFCIGTAGETQYF
>NA|NA|TRBJ1-2|TRBV30
TGTGCCTGGAGTGTCAGGGGCGGCTATGGCTACACCTTC
CAWSVRGGYGYTF
>TRBD1|NA|TRBJ1-1|TRBV10-1
TGCGCCAGCAGACAAGACAGGGCGGAGGAGTGTGACACTGAAGCTTTCTTT
CASRQDRAEECDTEAFF
>TRBD1|once|TRBJ2-3|TRBV19
TGTGCCAGTAGCCGAACAGGGGCCGAAGATACGCAGTATTTT
CASSRTGAEDTQYF
>NA|NA|TRBJ1-1|TRBV30
TGTGCCTGGACTCTCCGGAGGGTCGCTGAAGCTTTCTTT
CAWTLRRVAEAFF
>TRBD2|NA|TRBJ2-3|TRBV2
TGTGCCAGCAGTGAAAGACTAGCGGGGGATAGCACAGATACGCAGTATTTT
CASSERLAGDSTDTQYF
>NA|NA|TRBJ1-6|TRBV13
TGTGCCAGCAGCTCCAACAATCAGGGTTTACATAATTCACCCCTCCACTTT
CASSSNNQGLHNSPLHF
>TRBD2|NA|TRBJ2-5|TRBV27
TGTGCCAGCAGTACTCGGACTAGCGGGAGGGGGGGTCGAGAGACCCAGTACTTC
CASSTRTSGRGGRETQYF
>NA|NA|TRBJ2-5|TRBV5-1
TGCGCCAGCAGCTTGGTGCCAGGAACCCAAGAGACCCAGTACTTC
CASSLVPGTQETQYF
>NA|NA|TRBJ1-2|TRBV24-1
TGTGCCACCAGTGACTCCCAGGGGTATCTAGGTGGCTACACCTTC
CATSDSQGYLGGYTF
>NA|NA|TRBJ1-3|TRBV9
TGTGCCAGCAGTGGGGGCCTCCCGGCCTCTGGAAACACCATATATTTT
CASSGGLPASGNTIYF
>TRBD2|once|TRBJ2-3|TRBV27
TGTGCCAGTTCCTCCTCAAGGACTAGCGGGATGGATACGCAGTATTTT
CASSSSRTSGMDTQYF
>NA|NA|TRBJ1-2|TRBV6-5
TGTGCCAGCCACCGAGTAGAGAACTATGGCTACACCTTC
CASHRVENYGYTF
>TRBD2|NA|TRBJ2-1|TRBV6-1
TGTGCCAGCAGTGAACTTGGAGGGACTAGCGGTTTGTACAATGAGCAGTTCTTC
CASSELGGTSGLYNEQFF
>NA|NA|TRBJ2-2|TRBV29-1
TGCAGCGTTTATACAGCGAACACCGGGGAGCTGTTTTTT
CSVYTANTGELFF
>TRBD2|NA|TRBJ2-3|TRBV7-2
TGTGCCAGCAGCTATCTGACTAGCGGGAGTGGAACAGATACGCAGTATTTT
CASSYLTSGSGTDTQYF
>TRBD2|NA|TRBJ2-1|TRBV4-3
TGCGCCAGCAGCCCGGGGGTAGCGGGAGGCCGGAGCTCCTACAATGAGCAGTTCTTC
CASSPGVAGGRSSYNEQFF
>TRBD2|NA|TRBJ2-3|TRBV19
TGTGCCAGTAGTATAATGGGGAGGGAGGCAGATACGCAGTATTTT
CASSIMGREADTQYF
>NA|few|TRBJ1-2|TRBV27
TGTGCCAGCAGTTCCAGCCCTGGGGCGCGCGACTATGGCTACACCTTC
CASSSSPGARDYGYTF
>TRBD2|NA|TRBJ2-1|TRBV6-6
TGTGCCAGCAGTTACTCGAGGATGGCGGGAGACAATGAGCAGTTCTTC
CASSYSRMAGDNEQFF
>NA|NA|TRBJ2-5|TRBV12-3/TRBV12-4
TGTGCCAGCAGCCGCGGGAAAGAGACCCAGTACTTC
CASSRGKETQYF
>NA|NA|TRBJ2-1|TRBV25-1
TGTGCCAGCCAACTCCGGGACTCAAACAATGAGCAGTTCTTC
CASQLRDSNNEQFF
>NA|NA|TRBJ1-2|TRBV11-2
TGTGCCAGCAGCTTAGACAGGGGCGGTGGCTACACCTTC
CASSLDRGGGYTF
>TRBD1|few|TRBJ1-1|TRBV9
TGTGCCAGCAGCGTAGGGACAGGAGCAAACACTGAAGCTTTCTTT
CASSVGTGANTEAFF
>TRBD1|once|TRBJ2-1|TRBV6-5
TGTGCCAGCAGTTACCGGACAGGGGGTACCTACAATGAGCAGTTCTTC
CASSYRTGGTYNEQFF
>NA|NA|TRBJ2-1|TRBV5-1
TGCGCCAGCAGCTTCGGTAGGCGGACCTACAATGAGCAGTTCTTC
CASSFGRRTYNEQFF
>NA|NA|TRBJ1-4|TRBV4-1
TGCGCCAGCAGCCCACCCTTCCTGGGCAGGGATGAAAAACTGTTTTTT
CASSPPFLGRDEKLFF
>NA|NA|TRBJ2-2|TRBV9
TGTGCCAGCAGCGTATCTTTCGGGAGAGGGGCCGGGGAGCTGTTTTTT
CASSVSFGRGAGELFF
>NA|NA|TRBJ1-5|TRBV10-3
TGTGCCATTGCGACAGCTAGCAATCAGCCCCAGCATTTT
CAIATASNQPQHF
>TRBD1|NA|TRBJ1-2|TRBV6-6
TGTGCCAGCATTTTCGGCGCCGACAGGGCTCATGGCTACACCTTC
CASIFGADRAHGYTF
>NA|NA|TRBJ2-2|TRBV12-5
TGTGCTAGTGGTTTGGGTTCCAACCTAGATGGCGGGGAGCTGTTTTTT
CASGLGSNLDGGELFF
>NA|NA|TRBJ2-5|TRBV4-3
TGCGCCAGCAGCCCGGGGGGCAGGGGAGAGACCCAGTACTTC
CASSPGGRGETQYF
>TRBD1|NA|TRBJ1-4|TRBV27
TGTGCCAGCAACGACAGGGGCCCGGCTGTAGAAAAACTGTTTTTT
CASNDRGPAVEKLFF
>TRBD2|NA|TRBJ2-5|TRBV11-2
TGTGCCAGCAGCCAGGGGACTAGCTGGGAGACCCAGTACTTC
CASSQGTSWETQYF
>TRBD1|NA|TRBJ1-5|TRBV19
TGTGCCAGTAGTAGCCGGGACAGGAGGTGGGCCCAGCATTTT
CASSSRDRRWAQHF
>NA|NA|TRBJ1-1|TRBV19
TGTGCCAGCGCAATTTCCGGGGGGGCCGACACTGAAGCTTTCTTT
CASAISGGADTEAFF
>NA|NA|TRBJ2-3|TRBV30
TGTGCCTGGAGTGCCCGGAGGGCAGATACGCAGTATTTT
CAWSARRADTQYF
>NA|NA|TRBJ2-1|TRBV7-9
TGTGCCAGCAGCTTAGCGGTTGACTTATCTGAGCAGTTCTTC
CASSLAVDLSEQFF
>TRBD2|once|TRBJ2-2|TRBV18
TGTGCCAGCTCACCCCGAACTAGCGGGAGTGCGAGCACCGGGGAGCTGTTTTTT
CASSPRTSGSASTGELFF
>NA|once|TRBJ1-1|TRBV27
TGTGCCAGCAGTTTATTGTCCGGGAAGTCCCTGAACACTGAAGCTTTCTTT
CASSLLSGKSLNTEAFF
>TRBD2|NA|TRBJ2-1|TRBV7-2
TGTGCCAGCAGCTTATCCGGGACTACCCTCGCCAATGAGCAGTTCTTC
CASSLSGTTLANEQFF
>TRBD1|NA|TRBJ2-3|TRBV11-3
TGTGCCAGCATGGGACAGGCCCTCACAGATACGCAGTATTTT
CASMGQALTDTQYF
>NA|NA|TRBJ1-2|TRBV9
TGTGCCAGCAGCGTAGCCGAAGGGGTCGGCTACACCTTC
CASSVAEGVGYTF
>TRBD2|NA|TRBJ2-5|TRBV19
TGTGCCAGTAGTATACTAGCGGGAATGGAGACCCAGTACTTC
CASSILAGMETQYF
>TRBD2|NA|TRBJ2-2|TRBV9
TGTGCCAGCAGCTTTACCCCACGACTAGCGGGTACGAACACCGGGGAGCTGTTTTTT
CASSFTPRLAGTNTGELFF
>TRBD1|NA|TRBJ2-1|TRBV5-6
TGTGCCAGCAGCTTAAGGGACAGGGTTTCCCATGAGCAGTTCTTC
CASSLRDRVSHEQFF